This T cell receptor (beta chain) was sequenced during a study of identical twins. Per germline, CDR1 KGHDR and CDR2 SFDVKD. The CDR3 runs 13 residues. V lost 7 bases and J lost 7, with 12 bases in between. TCRdb independently ran MiXCR on the 5' RACE reads; one entry per CDR3 protein. The repertoire has 120,000 to 150,000 distinct CDR3 sequences, roughly 3.5% of them found once; the top ten carry around 8.1%. The source material was memory T cells sorted from blood. The clonotype originates from a man aged 18-30 years in good health. The chain uses TRBV24-1 and TRBJ1-4, with D tentatively TRBD1 (5 bases). For the CDR3, the DNA is TGTGCCACCAGATACAGGTTGTCTGAAAAACTGTTTTTT. Protein sequence: CATRYRLSEKLFF.